This T cell receptor (beta chain) is from a study of shared clonotypes between healthy human individuals. Overall study findings and caveats: Lower generation probabilities were found for non-shared clonotypes than for those shared by all four donors. As a rule, naive subsets had a larger estimated richness than memory subsets.

CDR1 is LNHDA and CDR2 is SQIVND in the germline V gene (reference sequence). There are 17 residues in the CDR3. V lost 5 bases and J lost 1; bases outside the gene matches: 12. In the sorted-subset replicate PCRs, around 220 ng DNA, 30,000 or so T cell genomes, was used. Authors' methods: ImmunoSEQ only sent back junction sequences with no quality scores, so filtering was done differently. Here immunoSEQ multiplex PCR was the method, and the copy in TCRdb shows in-frame clones only, minus some. The V and J calls and clone size were taken over from that table, and D and trimming were inferred from the DNA. This sample has 550,000 to 750,000 clones, with 90% to 95% found just once. Naive CD8 cells lacked CD45RO, underwent positive selection for CCR7 and left out terminally differentiated effector memory CD45RA+ cells. In regard to this clone: As yet, its antigen is unknown.

The chain combines TRBV19 with TRBJ2-3; 7 bases agree with TRBD2. The origin of this receptor is a man aged 25 to 40 in good health. Sequences were obtained from naive CD8+ T cells sorted from blood. In DNA, the CDR3 is TGTGCCAGTAGTTCCCCGGAGGGAGGGAGCCGCACAGATACGCAGTATTTT. This gives the protein CASSSPEGGSRTDTQYF.